The 4 T cell receptor beta chains below were found in one sample sequenced in a study of T cell clones after liver transplantation. This table comes from immunoSEQ multiplex PCR, and its TCRdb copy is limited to in-frame clones, with some not included. The sample holds around 110,000 clones, about nine tenths seen once. The source material was CD4+ T cells from blood, sampled 12 months after liver transplant. These TCRs come from a human patient who received a liver transplant. Some T cells may possibly be graft donor cells.

The J gene is TRBJ2-3, the V gene TRBV15; 12 bases agree with TRBD2. Germline CDR1 is LNHNV and CDR2 is YYDKDF (reference sequence). This CDR3 has 16 amino acids. J was trimmed by 0 bases and V by 6 bases; bases with no gene match: 4. The CDR3 coding sequence is TGTGCCACCAGTGGACTAGCGGGATCTAGCACAGATACGCAGTATTTT. Translating gives CATSGLAGSSTDTQYF.

This chain uses TRBV30 with TRBJ1-3; D gene unclear. The CDR3 runs 15 residues. The germline CDR1 and CDR2 sequences are GTSNPN and SVGIG (reference sequence). V shed 5 bases and J shed 3 bases, with 17 bases lying between them. The CDR3 protein is CAWGLGGRLGNTIYF. The CDR3 nucleotides are TGTGCCTGGGGCCTGGGAGGGCGTCTTGGAAACACCATATATTTT.

V and J are TRBV5-1 and TRBJ2-5, with 9 nucleotides matching TRBD1. V was clipped by 6 bases and J by 1 base; unmatched bases: 4. The CDR3 is 14 amino acids. The germline V gene encodes CDR1 SGHRS and CDR2 YFSETQ. In nucleotides, the CDR3 is TGCGCCAGCACCCCGACAGGGGGCCAAGAGACCCAGTACTTC. The encoded protein is CASTPTGGQETQYF.

The chain combines TRBV30 with TRBJ2-7; 9 positions agree with TRBD2. Germline assignment: CDR1 GTSNPN and CDR2 SVGIG (reference sequence). J gave up 2 bases and V 2 bases, and 7 bases lay outside the gene matches. The length of the CDR3 is 15 residues. The CDR3 bases are TGTGCCTGGAGTACGGAGCGGGAGGTACCCTACGAGCAGTACTTC. It translates to CAWSTEREVPYEQYF.